A single sample is the source of the 15 T cell receptor beta chains below, sequenced in a study of blood T cell repertoires in COVID-19 (dated by TCRdb to 2018 to 2020). Libraries were made using the immunoSEQ multiplex PCR assay. What TCRdb holds here is the immuneACCESS table cut down to in-frame rearrangements. Part of the clones is not present; checked against another copy, under half of the missing clones reflect an unresolved V gene, and the others are unexplained. This sample gives some 250,000 clones in total; more than 80% of them show up just once. The ten largest account for 6% to 8% of the sample. Material: peripheral blood. All receptors come from a woman older than 75 with COVID-19, enrolled during active disease.

The chain recombines TRBV25-1 with TRBJ1-2; the D is unclear. Germline V gene sequence: CDR1 MGHDK, CDR2 SYGVNS. Trimming removed 0 bases from V and 10 bases from J, with 9 bases in between. The CDR3 loop spans 12 amino acids. The CDR3 loop reads CASSEYSRDYTF. In DNA, the CDR3 is TGTGCCAGCAGTGAATACTCCCGGGACTACACCTTC.

DNA of the CDR3: TGTGCCAGCAGTTCCCGGACAGAAAATTCACCCCTCCACTTT. This translates into CASSSRTENSPLHF. J is TRBJ1-6 and V is TRBV6-5; the D gene is possibly TRBD1 (6 bases). Germline lookup yields CDR1 MNHEY and CDR2 SVGAGI. V gave up 4 bases and J gave up 7 bases, with 11 bases separating them. The length of the CDR3 is 14 residues.

The V call is TRBV27, the J call TRBJ1-1; the D gene is possibly TRBD1 (5 bases). Trimming shortened V by 1 base and J by 0 bases, and 9 bases separated the two germline ends. CDR3 length: 15 residues. CDR1 MNHEY and CDR2 SMNVEV come from the germline V gene (reference sequence). The CDR3 DNA sequence: TGTGCCAGCAGTTTATTTCCAGGGATGAACACTGAAGCTTTCTTT. It translates to CASSLFPGMNTEAFF.

V gene TRBV12-3 or TRBV12-4 combines with J gene TRBJ2-7; no firm D call. CDR3 length equals 13 residues. V lost 6 bases and J 4 bases, leaving 13 bases between the germline ends. The CDR3 bases are TGTGCCAGCAGATTTTTGGGCAGTTACGAGCAGTACTTC. Its protein is CASRFLGSYEQYF.

The chain combines TRBV5-1 with TRBJ2-1; 10 bases are shared with TRBD1. In germline, CDR1 is SGHRS, CDR2 YFSETQ. Trimming at V came to 4 bases and at J to 7 bases, leaving 11 bases not matched to a gene. This CDR3 region has 16 residues. CDR3 nucleotide sequence: TGCGCCAGCAGCGCGTCGCCGGGACAGGGGTATAATGAGCAGTTCTTC. Its translation: CASSASPGQGYNEQFF.

This chain connects TRBV7-3 to TRBJ2-7; 8 nucleotides line up with TRBD2. V was clipped by 0 bases and J by 7 bases; unmatched bases: 5. Germline V CDR1 and CDR2: SGHTA, FQGTGA. The CDR3 loop spans 14 amino acids. The CDR3 nucleotides read TGTGCCAGCAGCTTAACCGGAACTAGCGGAGAGCAGTACTTC. Translating it yields CASSLTGTSGEQYF.

The CDR3 here is CASSIPTGQPQHF. The CDR3 DNA reads TGTGCCAGTAGTATCCCAACGGGGCAGCCCCAGCATTTT. The rearrangement links TRBV19 to TRBJ1-5; D unresolved. Germline CDR1 LNHDA, CDR2 SQIVND (reference sequence). The CDR3 length is 13 residues. V was cut by 3 bases and J by 7 bases, with 10 bases left in between.

The V and J genes are TRBV27 and TRBJ1-2; perhaps TRBD1 as D (5 bases). CDR1 and CDR2 (germline): MNHEY, SMNVEV (reference sequence). This CDR3 contains 14 residues. V was pared by 4 bases and J by 7 bases, with 16 bases between. The CDR3 DNA follows: TGTGCCAGCAGTTCGGGACGGGGGACGGTTGGCTACACCTTC. It yields the protein CASSSGRGTVGYTF.

The CDR3 reads CASSQPRTSGRSEQFF. The CDR3 DNA follows: TGCGCCAGCAGCCAACCCCGGACTAGCGGGAGATCTGAGCAGTTCTTC. This chain connects TRBV4-1 to TRBJ2-1, with 13 nucleotides matching TRBD2. J lost 9 bases, V lost 2 bases, and 7 bases had no gene match. The germline V gene has CDR1 MGHRA and CDR2 YSYEKL. The length of the CDR3 is 16 residues.

The V call is TRBV7-9, the J call TRBJ2-1, with TRBD2 as a possible D gene (6 bases). The V end was cut by 4 bases, the J end by 8 bases, with 12 bases between. Germline CDR1 is SEHNR and CDR2 is FQNEAQ (reference sequence). The CDR3 is made up of 13 amino acids. CDR3 sequence: CASSSFPGDEQFF. The CDR3 region has the DNA TGTGCCAGCAGCTCCTTCCCGGGGGATGAGCAGTTCTTC.

The chain uses TRBV3-1 (or the pseudogene TRBV3-2) and TRBJ1-1; TRBD1 matches at 9 bases. The CDR3 runs to 17 residues. The J segment lost 0 bases and the V segment lost 1 base, leaving 6 bases of the junction unmatched. Per the germline V gene, CDR1 is LGHDT and CDR2 is YNNKEL (reference sequence). The CDR3 DNA follows: TGTGCCAGCAGCCAAGCGGACAGGGGCCGTATGAACACTGAAGCTTTCTTT. Protein product: CASSQADRGRMNTEAFF.

The chain has TRBV7-9 and TRBJ2-1; 9 bases map to TRBD2. V was clipped by 3 bases and J by 0 bases; unmatched bases: 3. Germline values: CDR1 SEHNR, CDR2 FQNEAQ (reference sequence). The CDR3 runs 16 residues. CDR3 loop: CASSFSGRSSYNEQFF. The CDR3 bases are TGTGCCAGCAGCTTTAGCGGGAGAAGCTCCTACAATGAGCAGTTCTTC.

The gene calls are TRBV5-1 and TRBJ2-3; TRBD2 is a possible D gene (5 bases). The V and J ends lost 4 bases and 0 bases respectively, with 21 bases between them. CDR1 is SGHRS, CDR2 YFSETQ, per germline. The CDR3 covers 18 residues. The CDR3 bases are TGCGCCAGCAGCCATCACTTGATTTCTAGCACCAGCACAGATACGCAGTATTTT. The encoded protein is CASSHHLISSTSTDTQYF.

This clone showed up just a few times. The chain uses TRBV5-1 and TRBJ1-3; D uncertain. This CDR3 contains 16 residues. Germline CDR1 and CDR2: SGHRS and YFSETQ. V was clipped by 0 bases and J by 0 bases, with 10 bases between them. CDR3: CASSLALQSSGNTIYF. The CDR3 DNA is TGCGCCAGCAGCTTGGCCCTACAGAGCTCTGGAAACACCATATATTTT.

The V call is TRBV27, the J call TRBJ2-7, with 7 bases identical to TRBD2. The CDR3 is 13 residues long. Germline V gene lookup returns CDR1 MNHEY and CDR2 SMNVEV (reference sequence). The trim removed 6 bases at V and 5 bases at J, leaving 7 bases unmatched. DNA of the CDR3: TGTGCCAGCAGGCGAGCGGGGTCCAACGAGCAGTACTTC. It specifies CASRRAGSNEQYF.